One sample yielded the 20 T cell receptor beta chains listed below, sequenced in a study of cytomegalovirus exposure and HLA in healthy donors. The assay was immunoSEQ multiplex PCR, and TCRdb's table has in-frame clones only and misses some. The sample carries about 150,000 clones, about 86% recorded once. Material: PBMCs. These TCRs come from a human donor in good health.

This clone came up once. The chain recombines TRBV9 with TRBJ1-2, with D tentatively TRBD1 (6 bases). Germline CDR1 reads SGDLS; CDR2 reads YYNGEE. Trimming left V 3 bases short and J 6 bases short, with 21 bases between. The CDR3 runs 16 residues. Written as DNA, the CDR3 is TGTGCCAGCAGCGCTTCAAACATTAGACGGGACAATGGCTACACCTTC. Translation: CASSASNIRRDNGYTF. The whole variable domain, remainder taken from reference TRBV9 and TRBJ1-2, is DSGVTQTPKHLITATGQRVTLRCSPRSGDLSVYWYQQSLDQGLQFLIQYYNGEERAKGNILERFSAQQFPDLHSELNLSSLELGDSALYFCASSASNIRRDNGYTFGSGTRLTVV.

The CDR3 here is CASSHDPGIDTQYF. As DNA, the CDR3 is TGTGCCAGCAGCCACGATCCAGGGATAGATACGCAGTATTTT. V is TRBV7-8 and J is TRBJ2-3, with D maybe TRBD1 (5 bases). The V gene's germline CDR1 is SGHVS and CDR2 FQNEAQ. This CDR3 has 14 amino acids. The V end lost 5 bases, the J end lost 5 bases, and 14 bases lay between the germline ends.

Ten or more counts support this clone. The chain employs TRBV2 and TRBJ1-1, with a tentative D call TRBD1 (5 bases). V shed 1 base and J shed 5 bases, with 14 bases lying between them. The CDR3 covers 15 residues. Germline V gives CDR1 SNHLY, CDR2 FYNNEI. The CDR3 protein is CASSEGAAGRTEAFF. CDR3 coding DNA: TGTGCCAGCAGTGAAGGAGCTGCAGGGAGGACTGAAGCTTTCTTT.

The chain uses TRBV30 and TRBJ2-7; 11 bases fit TRBD2. The CDR3 extends over 18 amino acids. The junction had 11 bases not matched to a gene; V was cut back by 0 bases and J by 1 base. Germline CDR1 reads GTSNPN; CDR2 reads SVGIG (reference sequence). This chain's CDR3 is CAWSVPLAGEKISYEQYF. DNA for the CDR3: TGTGCCTGGAGTGTACCACTAGCGGGAGAAAAAATTTCCTACGAGCAGTACTTC. Full variable domain (missing parts from reference TRBV30 and TRBJ2-7): SQTIHQWPATLVQPVGSPLSLECTVEGTSNPNLYWYRQAAGRGLQLLFYSVGIGQISSEVPQNLSASRPQDRQFILSSKKLLLSDSGFYLCAWSVPLAGEKISYEQYFGPGTRLTVT.

The chain uses TRBV25-1 and TRBJ2-7, with D tentatively TRBD1 (6 bases). The germline gives CDR1 MGHDK, CDR2 SYGVNS. The length of the CDR3 is 15 residues. V lost 3 bases, J lost 1 base, and 13 bases lay in between. CDR3 in DNA: TGTGCCAGCAGTGACAGGGGATCAGGGTCCTACGAGCAGTACTTC. Protein product: CASSDRGSGSYEQYF.

The chain combines TRBV5-1 with TRBJ2-1; TRBD2 agrees at 7 bases. CDR1 is SGHRS, CDR2 YFSETQ, per germline. J gave up 7 bases and V 5 bases, and 9 bases lay outside the gene matches. The CDR3 contains 14 residues. CDR3 DNA sequence: TGCGCCAGCAGAGACACCGGGACTATTAATGAGCAGTTCTTC. Protein sequence: CASRDTGTINEQFF. The full variable domain, its missing parts supplied by reference TRBV5-1 and TRBJ2-1, is KAGVTQTPRYLIKTRGQQVTLSCSPISGHRSVSWYQQTPGQGLQFLFEYFSETQRNKGNFPGRFSGRQFSNSRSEMNVSTLELGDSALYLCASRDTGTINEQFFGPGTRLTVL.

The chain combines TRBV2 with TRBJ1-4, with D maybe TRBD1 (5 bases). Looked up from germline, CDR1 is SNHLY and CDR2 is FYNNEI. The CDR3 consists of 15 residues. The ends were cut back, 3 bases at V and 7 bases at J, with 15 bases in the middle. The CDR3 coding sequence is TGTGCCAGCAGTGATCGCCAGGGAAGAAGTGAAAAACTGTTTTTT. It specifies CASSDRQGRSEKLFF. The whole variable domain, remainder taken from reference TRBV2 and TRBJ1-4, is EPEVTQTPSHQVTQMGQEVILRCVPISNHLYFYWYRQILGQKVEFLVSFYNNEISEKSEIFDDQFSVERPDGSNFTLKIRSTKLEDSAMYFCASSDRQGRSEKLFFGSGTQLSVL.

In this sample, this clone turned up once. The J gene is TRBJ1-1, the V gene TRBV7-9; the D gene is possibly TRBD1 (5 bases). Germline CDR1 reads SEHNR; CDR2 reads FQNEAQ (reference sequence). The CDR3 has 12 amino acids. Trimming cost V 3 bases and J 6 bases, with 8 bases left between them. CDR3 sequence (DNA): TGTGCCAGCAGCTTCACGACAGCTGAAGCTTTCTTT. It is translated as CASSFTTAEAFF.

The genes are TRBV18 and TRBJ2-7; 8 bases agree with TRBD2. CDR1 and CDR2 (germline): KGHSH, LQKENI. The CDR3 is made up of 15 amino acids. J gave up 3 bases and V 3 bases, and 7 bases lay outside the gene matches. CDR3 DNA: TGTGCCAGCTCACCTACGGGAGGGCTCGGCTACGAGCAGTACTTC. Translating it yields CASSPTGGLGYEQYF.

The rearrangement links TRBV29-1 to TRBJ1-2, with no clear D. The CDR3 consists of 12 residues. CDR1 is SQVTM, CDR2 ANQGSEA, per germline. Deletions cut 4 bases from V and 5 bases from J, with 11 bases between. As DNA, the CDR3 is TGCAGCGTTGTAGAGGCCAGTTATGGCTACACCTTC. Protein product: CSVVEASYGYTF.

The V and J genes are TRBV7-8 and TRBJ1-1; 7 nucleotides line up with TRBD1. CDR1 is SGHVS and CDR2 is FQNEAQ in the germline V gene. Trimming at V came to 5 bases and at J to 3 bases, leaving 12 bases not matched to a gene. The CDR3 consists of 16 residues. The CDR3 DNA is TGTGCCAGCAGCCATAGCTTACAGGGGTGGGACACTGAAGCTTTCTTT. Amino acids: CASSHSLQGWDTEAFF.

V usage is TRBV30 and J usage is TRBJ1-1; 8 bases line up with TRBD1. CDR3 length equals 14 residues. Looked up from germline, CDR1 is GTSNPN and CDR2 is SVGIG (reference sequence). For the CDR3, the DNA is TGTGCGGGATGGACAGGGCATCGCAACACTGAAGCTTTCTTT. Translating it yields CAGWTGHRNTEAFF.

This chain links TRBV7-8 with TRBJ1-5; D remains ambiguous. Germline lookup yields CDR1 SGHVS and CDR2 FQNEAQ. V gave up 5 bases and J gave up 2 bases, with 7 bases separating them. The CDR3 is made up of 13 amino acids. The chain's CDR3 is CASSVTGNQPQHF. CDR3 coding DNA: TGTGCCAGCAGCGTAACAGGCAATCAGCCCCAGCATTTT.

This chain links TRBV7-9 with TRBJ1-2; 7 bases line up with TRBD1. The CDR3 consists of 14 residues. The J segment lost 10 bases and the V segment lost 5 bases, leaving 13 bases of the junction unmatched. Germline V gene data show CDR1 as SEHNR and CDR2 as FQNEAQ (reference sequence). The CDR3, as DNA: TGTGCCAGCAGCCACAGAACAGGGGAGGCGTCCTACACCTTC. Translation: CASSHRTGEASYTF.

The V gene is TRBV6-5, the J gene TRBJ2-2; tentative D call: TRBD2 (5 bases). Trimming pared 3 bases from V and 6 bases from J, leaving 14 bases between. Germline lookup yields CDR1 MNHEY and CDR2 SVGAGI. The CDR3 length is 15 residues. The CDR3 bases are TGTGCCAGCAGTTATTCAACTAGAGATGCCGGGGAGCTGTTTTTT. The encoded protein is CASSYSTRDAGELFF.

CDR3 sequence (DNA): TGTGCCAGCAGCGTGCAGGACAGGTTTCCCTACGAGCAGTACTTC. Translation gives CASSVQDRFPYEQYF. The chain has TRBV9 and TRBJ2-7; 7 nucleotides align to TRBD1. V dropped 2 bases and J dropped 2; count of bases not matched to a gene: 7. The CDR3 totals 15 residues. Germline values: CDR1 SGDLS, CDR2 YYNGEE.

The chain has TRBV5-4 and TRBJ2-1; D may be TRBD2 (5 bases). CDR1 and CDR2 (germline): SGHNT, YYREEE (reference sequence). With 4 bases removed from V and 0 bases from J, the gap between germline ends came to 11 bases. This CDR3 is 15 amino acids long. For the CDR3, the DNA is TGTGCCAGCAGCGTCACCGGGGACTCCTACAATGAGCAGTTCTTC. It translates to CASSVTGDSYNEQFF.

This chain uses TRBV5-4 with TRBJ2-5, with TRBD2 matching 8 bases. CDR3 length equals 13 residues. V shed 7 bases and J 2 bases; nucleotides not matched to a gene: 4. Germline CDR1 SGHNT, CDR2 YYREEE (reference sequence). The CDR3 protein is CASGGGPQETQYF. Here the CDR3 DNA reads TGTGCCAGCGGCGGGGGGCCTCAAGAGACCCAGTACTTC.

This clone was picked up a small number of times. V gene TRBV5-4 combines with J gene TRBJ2-7; D is uncertain. Germline V CDR1 and CDR2: SGHNT, YYREEE (reference sequence). This CDR3 is built from 12 residues. The V and J ends lost 4 bases and 0 bases respectively, with 5 bases between them. The CDR3 region has the DNA TGTGCCAGCAGCCTCAGCTCCTACGAGCAGTACTTC. Residues: CASSLSSYEQYF.

This clone was recorded only once. The chain uses TRBV4-1 and TRBJ2-6; 10 nucleotides line up with TRBD1. CDR3 length: 19 residues. Trimming removed 0 bases from V and 3 bases from J; junction bases left unmatched: 8. Germline values: CDR1 MGHRA, CDR2 YSYEKL. The CDR3 spells CASSQDGTGVRIGANVLTF. DNA of the CDR3: TGCGCCAGCAGCCAAGATGGGACAGGGGTGCGGATTGGGGCCAACGTCCTGACTTTC.